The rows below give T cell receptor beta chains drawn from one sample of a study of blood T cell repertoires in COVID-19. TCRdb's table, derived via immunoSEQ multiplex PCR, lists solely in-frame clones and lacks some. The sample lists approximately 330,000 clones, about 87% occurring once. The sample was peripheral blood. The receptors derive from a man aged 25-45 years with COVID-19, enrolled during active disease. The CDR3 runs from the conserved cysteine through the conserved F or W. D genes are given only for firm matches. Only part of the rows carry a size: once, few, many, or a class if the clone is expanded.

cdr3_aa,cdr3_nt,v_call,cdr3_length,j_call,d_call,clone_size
CASSVRGQETQYF,TGTGCCAGCAGTGTTCGGGGGCAAGAGACCCAGTACTTC,TRBV9,13,TRBJ2-5,-,-
CSVEEMNTEAFF,TGCAGCGTTGAGGAGATGAACACTGAAGCTTTCTTT,TRBV29-1,12,TRBJ1-1,-,-
CASSRLAGPGNEQFF,TGTGCCAGCAGTAGACTAGCGGGGCCAGGGAATGAGCAGTTCTTC,TRBV27,15,TRBJ2-1,TRBD2,-
CASSFLAGITDTQYF,TGTGCCAGCAGCTTCCTAGCGGGGATCACAGATACGCAGTATTTT,TRBV9,15,TRBJ2-3,TRBD2,-
CASSHAILAGGYEQYF,TGCGCCAGCAGCCACGCGATACTAGCGGGGGGTTACGAGCAGTACTTC,TRBV4-1,16,TRBJ2-7,TRBD2,-
CASSSDRGYGYTF,TGTGCCAGCAGCTCCGACAGGGGCTATGGCTACACCTTC,TRBV11-1,13,TRBJ1-2,TRBD1,-
CASSLGHPDREASYEQYF,TGTGCCAGCAGCTTAGGCCACCCCGACAGGGAGGCTTCCTACGAGCAGTACTTC,TRBV13,18,TRBJ2-7,-,-
CATSRVWEGTYEQYF,TGTGCCACCAGCAGGGTTTGGGAGGGCACCTACGAGCAGTACTTC,TRBV15,15,TRBJ2-7,TRBD2,-
CATSRGLAGGDTQYF,TGTGCCACCAGCAGAGGACTAGCGGGGGGAGATACGCAGTATTTT,TRBV15,15,TRBJ2-3,TRBD2,-
CASKAGELNTEAFF,TGTGCCAGCAAGGCAGGCGAGCTGAACACTGAAGCTTTCTTT,TRBV28,14,TRBJ1-1,-,once
CASSREPGTASNQPQHF,TGTGCCAGCAGCCGAGAACCCGGGACAGCTAGCAATCAGCCCCAGCATTTT,TRBV5-5,17,TRBJ1-5,TRBD1,once
CASSLGGNGMNTEAFF,TGTGCCAGCAGCTTAGGGGGCAACGGAATGAACACTGAAGCTTTCTTT,TRBV5-4,16,TRBJ1-1,TRBD1,-
CATSDLLRDGQAAKNIQYF,TGTGCCACCAGTGATTTGCTTAGGGACGGACAGGCGGCCAAAAACATTCAGTACTTC,TRBV24-1,19,TRBJ2-4,TRBD1,-
CASRTPWPGGPDTQYF,TGTGCCAGCAGAACCCCCTGGCCAGGGGGCCCAGATACGCAGTATTTT,TRBV6-6,16,TRBJ2-3,TRBD1,-
CASTGNTEAFF,TGTGCCAGCACAGGGAACACTGAAGCTTTCTTT,TRBV2,11,TRBJ1-1,-,many
CASSYSAGYGYTF,TGTGCCAGCAGTTACTCGGCGGGCTATGGCTACACCTTC,TRBV6-5,13,TRBJ1-2,-,-
CASSLTPYSAEPQHF,TGTGCCAGCAGTTTGACACCTTATAGCGCGGAGCCCCAGCATTTT,TRBV28,15,TRBJ1-5,-,few
CASSLRREIHGELFF,TGTGCCAGCAGTCTTCGGCGGGAGATACACGGGGAGCTGTTTTTT,TRBV6-2/TRBV6-3,15,TRBJ2-2,TRBD2,few
CASSLIQGNMNTEAFF,TGTGCCAGCAGCTTAATACAGGGGAATATGAACACTGAAGCTTTCTTT,TRBV7-9,16,TRBJ1-1,TRBD1,-
CASSIDKDSKNIQYF,TGTGCCAGTAGTATAGATAAGGACAGCAAAAACATTCAGTACTTC,TRBV19,15,TRBJ2-4,-,once
CASSLDPLMGGTDTQYF,TGTGCCAGCAGCTTAGATCCTCTCATGGGCGGCACAGATACGCAGTATTTT,TRBV11-2,17,TRBJ2-3,-,-
CASSPKTGDNQPQHF,TGTGCCAGCAGCCCGAAGACAGGGGACAATCAGCCCCAGCATTTT,TRBV7-2,15,TRBJ1-5,TRBD1,-